These 6 T cell receptor beta chains were all obtained from the same sample, sequenced in a study of shared clonotypes between healthy human individuals. Using immunoSEQ multiplex PCR, the repertoire was profiled, and TCRdb retains in-frame clones only, with some absent. The repertoire holds 1 million to 1.3 million clones, with approximately 80% as singletons. Sequenced: memory CD4+ T cells from PBMCs. Specified subset: CD45RA-negative fraction. Receptor source: a young man in good health. Some clones in this sample may be carry-over from other donors' samples.

The gene calls are TRBV28 and TRBJ1-2, with 9 bases fitting TRBD1. Germline-derived CDR1 and CDR2 are MDHEN and SYDVKM. The CDR3 covers 15 residues. V trimming: 8 bases; J trimming: 6 bases; junction bases outside the gene matches: 13. The CDR3 reads CASRDSTGGVDGYTF. Here the CDR3 DNA reads TGTGCCAGCCGAGATTCGACAGGGGGAGTTGATGGCTACACCTTC.

In its sample, this clone was seen a few times. The genes are TRBV5-1 and TRBJ1-5; 10 nucleotides match TRBD1. V lost 4 bases, J lost 10 bases, and 14 bases stayed unmatched. Germline V gives CDR1 SGHRS, CDR2 YFSETQ. CDR3 size: 16 residues. CDR3 nucleotides: TGCGCCAGCAGCCCGACAGGGGGCTTAAACCCATCCCCCCAGCATTTT. It codes for CASSPTGGLNPSPQHF.

Comments on this clone: The CDR3 end shows no conserved phenylalanine or tryptophan, and so a read error is likely. The DNA is left out, because the CDR3 cannot be placed on it with certainty; the CDR3 is given as TCRdb lists it. The V and J genes are TRBV29-1 and TRBJ1-1; TRBD1, the table's D call, was not compared with the DNA. Germline loops: CDR1 SQVTM, CDR2 ANQGSEA. The CDR3 adds up to 13 amino acids, both ends counted. Here the CDR3 reads CSESGARDTETFV.

With regard to this clone: This same CDR3 is encoded by further DNA sequences in the sample. The chain links TRBV5-1 to TRBJ2-7; D remains ambiguous. Trimming removed 0 bases at V and 3 bases at J, with 10 bases between. Looked up from germline, CDR1 is SGHRS and CDR2 is YFSETQ. The CDR3 totals 14 residues. The CDR3 loop reads CASSLDRGNYEQYF. The DNA for the CDR3 is TGCGCCAGCAGCTTGGATCGAGGCAACTACGAGCAGTACTTC.

A word on this clone: This sample also contains other DNA sequences that code for the same CDR3. The J gene is TRBJ1-5, the V gene TRBV19; TRBD1 matches at 8 bases. With 7 bases clipped from V and 7 bases from J, the junction kept 9 bases outside the gene matches. CDR1 is LNHDA and CDR2 is SQIVND in the germline V gene (reference sequence). The CDR3 runs to 14 residues. In nucleotides, the CDR3 is TGTGCCAGTACCCCAGGACAGGGTAACCAGCCCCAGCATTTT. It is translated as CASTPGQGNQPQHF.

As concerns this clone: The same CDR3 is also encoded by other DNA sequences in this sample. The V gene is TRBV28, the J gene TRBJ1-2; possible D gene TRBD1, 6 bases. CDR3 length: 16 amino acids. The V gene lost 5 bases and the J gene lost 1 base, with 17 bases spanning the gap. Germline CDR1 and CDR2: MDHEN and SYDVKM. The CDR3 region is CASSLGGGAGNYGYTF. In DNA form, the CDR3 reads TGTGCCAGCAGTCTAGGAGGGGGGGCAGGTAACTATGGCTACACCTTC.